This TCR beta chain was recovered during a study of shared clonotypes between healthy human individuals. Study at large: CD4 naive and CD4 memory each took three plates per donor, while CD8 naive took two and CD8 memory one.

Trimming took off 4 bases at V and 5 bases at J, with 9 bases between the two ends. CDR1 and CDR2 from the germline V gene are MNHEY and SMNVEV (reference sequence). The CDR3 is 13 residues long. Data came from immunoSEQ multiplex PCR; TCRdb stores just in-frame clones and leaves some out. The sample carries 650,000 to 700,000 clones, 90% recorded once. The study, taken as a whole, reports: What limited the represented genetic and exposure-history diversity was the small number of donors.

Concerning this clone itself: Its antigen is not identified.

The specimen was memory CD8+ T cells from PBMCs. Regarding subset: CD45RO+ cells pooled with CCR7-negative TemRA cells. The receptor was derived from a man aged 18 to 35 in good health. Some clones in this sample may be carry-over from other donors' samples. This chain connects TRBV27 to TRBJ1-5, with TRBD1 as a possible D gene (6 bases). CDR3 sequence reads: CASSSDSHQPQHF. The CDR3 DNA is TGTGCCAGCAGTTCGGACAGTCATCAGCCCCAGCATTTT.